This TCR beta chain came from a study of response to subunit inactivated influenza vaccine. A remark on this clonotype: Antigen unknown.

The CDR3 extends over 13 amino acids. Trimming left V 4 bases short and J 2 bases short, with 8 bases between. Germline assignment: CDR1 SGHTA and CDR2 FQGNSA. Study-level results: Authors proposed each seasonal influenza vaccination draws in few new T cells.

A single record per CDR3 protein comes from TCRdb applying MiXCR to the RT-PCR reads. The sample gives approximately 500,000 distinct CDR3 sequences, 10% to 15% of which show up once; about an eighth is in the top ten. This TCR was sampled from a man aged 50-60 years who received an inactivated influenza vaccine. The chain is built from TRBV7-2 and TRBJ1-1; unclear D gene. Here the sequenced sample was PBMCs from blood, taken roughly 46 days after vaccination. The CDR3 nucleotides are TGTGCCAGCAGCTCTCCGATTAACACTGAAGCTTTCTTT. As protein: CASSSPINTEAFF.